These 8 T cell receptor beta chains came from one sample sequenced in a study of shared clonotypes between healthy human individuals. TCRdb keeps only in-frame clones here, not all; method: immunoSEQ multiplex PCR. The sample has 300,000 to 400,000 clones; roughly 84% are singletons. The sample comprised memory CD8+ T cells sorted from blood. Subset: CD45RO+ cells pooled with CCR7-negative TemRA cells. These receptors all come from a man aged 18 to 35 in good health.

The chain carries TRBV27 and TRBJ1-6, with 9 bases identical to TRBD1. The germline V gene encodes CDR1 MNHEY and CDR2 SMNVEV (reference sequence). This CDR3 has 16 amino acids. After removal of 5 bases from V and 6 bases from J, the junction contained 8 bases not matched to a gene. This CDR3 reads CASSPGAGQGNSPLHF. In nucleotides, the CDR3 is TGTGCCAGCAGTCCCGGGGCGGGACAGGGTAATTCACCCCTCCACTTT.

V gene TRBV19 combines with J gene TRBJ1-5; D unresolved. The V and J ends lost 7 bases and 6 bases respectively, with 22 bases between them. The CDR3 sequence is 16 residues long. Germline assignment: CDR1 LNHDA and CDR2 SQIVND (reference sequence). The CDR3 here is CASTKGGGGNAQPQHF. The CDR3 bases are TGTGCCAGTACGAAGGGAGGAGGAGGGAACGCTCAGCCCCAGCATTTT.

Notes on this clone: Other DNA sequences in the same sample also yield this CDR3. V and J are TRBV11-2 and TRBJ2-7; no reliable D call. The CDR3 runs to 14 residues. V was clipped by 5 bases and J by 4 bases, with 15 bases between them. Germline CDR1 SGHAT, CDR2 FQNNGV. CDR3 amino acids: CASSPAGPYYEQYF. The CDR3 DNA sequence: TGTGCCAGCAGCCCAGCCGGGCCCTATTACGAGCAGTACTTC.

The J gene is TRBJ1-4, the V gene TRBV6-5; 7 positions match TRBD1. In germline, CDR1 is MNHEY, CDR2 SVGAGI. The V gene end was trimmed by 5 bases and the J gene end by 3 bases; junction bases not matched to a gene: 6. This CDR3 contains 15 residues. The CDR3 loop reads CASSLGGGSNEKLFF. The DNA for the CDR3 is TGTGCCAGCAGTCTAGGGGGCGGGTCTAATGAAAAACTGTTTTTT.

This sequence joins TRBV19 and TRBJ2-7; D not resolved. The CDR3 consists of 13 residues. Per the germline V gene, CDR1 is LNHDA and CDR2 is SQIVND (reference sequence). V lost 5 bases, J lost 3 bases, and 11 bases lay in between. CDR3 coding DNA: TGTGCCAGTAGTGCGAACAGAGACTACGAGCAGTACTTC. This codes for CASSANRDYEQYF.

The rearrangement links TRBV6-5 to TRBJ2-7; D is possibly TRBD1 (6 bases). The CDR3 has 14 amino acids. In germline, CDR1 is MNHEY, CDR2 SVGAGI. V lost 2 bases and J 1 base, leaving 9 bases between the germline ends. CDR3 in DNA: TGTGCCAGCAGTTACGAGGACAGTTCCTACGAGCAGTACTTC. This gives the protein CASSYEDSSYEQYF.

The chain joins TRBV14 to TRBJ2-2; D may be TRBD2 (6 bases). The V gene lost 4 bases and the J gene lost 5 bases, with 17 bases spanning the gap. From germline, CDR1 is SGHDN and CDR2 FVKESK. The CDR3 sequence is 16 residues long. The CDR3 is CASSLSSETQTGELFF. In nucleotides, the CDR3 is TGTGCCAGCAGCCTCTCTAGCGAGACCCAGACCGGGGAGCTGTTTTTT.

The rearrangement links TRBV27 to TRBJ2-3; 10 bases agree with TRBD2. Germline V CDR1 and CDR2: MNHEY, SMNVEV (reference sequence). CDR3 length equals 16 residues. Trimming cost V 1 base and J 6 bases; bases outside gene matches: 7. CDR3 loop: CASSLYASGSGDTQYF. The DNA for the CDR3 is TGTGCCAGCAGTTTATATGCTAGCGGGAGTGGCGATACGCAGTATTTT.